This entry lists 13 T cell receptor beta chains sequenced from one sample in a study of PD-L1 blockade in urothelial cancer. The data were produced by immunoSEQ multiplex PCR, yet TCRdb's version contains in-frame clones alone and is incomplete. The sample comprises some 30,000 clones, 80% to 90% of which are singletons, and more than 3% rests with the top ten. Sequenced here: PBMCs, sampled around atezolizumab (anti-PD-L1) treatment. These receptors were obtained from a man aged 50 or older with urothelial cancer.

V is TRBV19 and J is TRBJ1-2; TRBD1 might be the D (5 bases). Germline CDR1 reads LNHDA; CDR2 reads SQIVND (reference sequence). This CDR3 has 13 residues. V lost 6 bases, J lost 1 base, and 9 bases lay in between. This CDR3 is CASRVDSNYGYTF. The CDR3 DNA follows: TGTGCCAGTAGAGTTGACAGTAACTATGGCTACACCTTC.

The rearrangement links TRBV5-4 to TRBJ2-1; the match to TRBD1 covers 8 bases. Germline V gene lookup returns CDR1 SGHNT and CDR2 YYREEE (reference sequence). The CDR3 sequence is 15 residues long. Trimming cost V 5 bases and J 1 base; bases outside gene matches: 5. CDR3 coding DNA: TGTGCCAGCAGGCTACAGGGGGATTCCTACAATGAGCAGTTCTTC. Protein: CASRLQGDSYNEQFF.

The chain couples TRBV7-9 to TRBJ2-1, with TRBD1 matching over 8 bases. This CDR3 comprises 14 residues. Germline trimming cut 3 bases from V and 4 bases from J; bases unmatched to any gene: 2. Looked up from germline, CDR1 is SEHNR and CDR2 is FQNEAQ (reference sequence). Written as DNA, the CDR3 is TGTGCCAGCAGCTTGACAGGGGCGTACAATGAGCAGTTCTTC. Protein product: CASSLTGAYNEQFF.

V and J are TRBV28 and TRBJ1-3; TRBD1 matches 8 bases. CDR3 length: 16 amino acids. V shed 5 bases, J shed 0 bases, and the junction held 6 bases outside the gene matches. Per the germline V gene, CDR1 is MDHEN and CDR2 is SYDVKM. The CDR3 sequence is CASSQGAYGSGNTIYF. The DNA of the CDR3 is TGTGCCAGCAGTCAGGGGGCGTACGGCTCTGGAAACACCATATATTTT.

This clone was counted a few times. The chain links TRBV6-5 to TRBJ1-1; no clear D gene. CDR1 is MNHEY and CDR2 is SVGAGI in the germline V gene. This CDR3 contains 11 residues. V lost 4 bases, J lost 3 bases, and 3 bases lay in between. CDR3 protein: CASSWHTEAFF. Here the CDR3 DNA reads TGTGCCAGCAGTTGGCACACTGAAGCTTTCTTT.

This sequence joins TRBV27 and TRBJ2-1; tentative D call: TRBD2 (6 bases). Germline CDR1 reads MNHEY; CDR2 reads SMNVEV (reference sequence). V was pared by 1 base and J by 6 bases, with 13 bases between. The CDR3 loop spans 15 amino acids. The CDR3 sequence: CASSLWEAGRNEQFF. The DNA of the CDR3 is TGTGCCAGCAGTTTATGGGAGGCGGGCCGCAATGAGCAGTTCTTC.

This chain connects TRBV6-1 to TRBJ2-1; TRBD2 agrees at 8 bases. V lost 9 bases, J lost 3 bases, and 7 bases stayed unmatched. The CDR3 extends over 14 amino acids. CDR1 is MNHNS, CDR2 SASEGT, per germline. The CDR3: CASGGGRDYNEQFF. The CDR3 DNA reads TGTGCCAGTGGCGGGGGGAGGGACTACAATGAGCAGTTCTTC.

The chain uses TRBV28 and TRBJ1-5; 8 bases are shared with TRBD1. This CDR3 is 15 amino acids long. V lost 2 bases, J lost 2 bases, and 2 bases stayed unmatched. Germline V gene data show CDR1 as MDHEN and CDR2 as SYDVKM. The CDR3 DNA is TGTGCCAGCAGTTTAGCGGGACAGGGCAATCAGCCCCAGCATTTT. Protein sequence: CASSLAGQGNQPQHF.

Here the CDR3 DNA reads TGTGCCAGCAGTTCCCCGACGACAGTCCAAGAGACCCAGTACTTC. Amino acids: CASSSPTTVQETQYF. The J gene is TRBJ2-5, the V gene TRBV6-6, with D perhaps TRBD1 (5 bases). Germline CDR1 reads MNHNY; CDR2 reads SVGAGI (reference sequence). The length of the CDR3 is 15 residues. The V end was cut by 4 bases, the J end by 1 base, with 13 bases between.

J is TRBJ2-1 and V is TRBV10-3; 8 bases are shared with TRBD2. The CDR3 is made up of 17 amino acids. V lost 10 bases, J lost 5 bases, and 19 bases stayed unmatched. Germline V lookup: CDR1 ENHRY, CDR2 SYGVKD. For the CDR3, the DNA is TGTGCCACGGGGGGACTAGTAGTTGGTTTAAATAACAATGAGCAGTTCTTC. Protein product: CATGGLVVGLNNNEQFF.

The J gene is TRBJ1-4, the V gene TRBV4-3; unclear D gene. Trimming took off 0 bases at V and 7 bases at J, with 12 bases between the two ends. CDR1 and CDR2 from the germline V gene are LGHNA and YSLEER. The CDR3 length is 15 residues. CDR3 sequence (DNA): TGCGCCAGCAGCCAAGATTTGGGGAGGGCTGAAAAACTGTTTTTT. Protein: CASSQDLGRAEKLFF.

V and J are TRBV1 and TRBJ2-2; the DNA was not used to check the table's D call, TRBD2. TRBV1 is termed a pseudogene. The CDR3 loop spans 14 amino acids. CDR3 DNA sequence: TGCACCAGCAGCCTCCGGGACTTTCCCCGGGAGCTGTTTTTT. It yields the protein CTSSLRDFPRELFF.

The chain carries TRBV7-9 and TRBJ2-3; TRBD2 aligns across 10 bases. V lost 5 bases, J lost 3 bases, and 8 bases stayed unmatched. Germline CDR1 SEHNR, CDR2 FQNEAQ (reference sequence). The CDR3 runs to 16 residues. This chain's CDR3 is CASSNPSGSRTDTQYF. In nucleotides, the CDR3 is TGTGCCAGCAGCAACCCTAGCGGGAGTCGAACAGATACGCAGTATTTT. Full variable domain (missing parts from reference TRBV7-9 and TRBJ2-3): DTGVSQNPRHKITKRGQNVTFRCDPISEHNRLYWYRQTLGQGPEFLTYFQNEAQLEKSRLLSDRFSAERPKGSFSTLEIQRTEQGDSAMYLCASSNPSGSRTDTQYFGPGTRLTVL.